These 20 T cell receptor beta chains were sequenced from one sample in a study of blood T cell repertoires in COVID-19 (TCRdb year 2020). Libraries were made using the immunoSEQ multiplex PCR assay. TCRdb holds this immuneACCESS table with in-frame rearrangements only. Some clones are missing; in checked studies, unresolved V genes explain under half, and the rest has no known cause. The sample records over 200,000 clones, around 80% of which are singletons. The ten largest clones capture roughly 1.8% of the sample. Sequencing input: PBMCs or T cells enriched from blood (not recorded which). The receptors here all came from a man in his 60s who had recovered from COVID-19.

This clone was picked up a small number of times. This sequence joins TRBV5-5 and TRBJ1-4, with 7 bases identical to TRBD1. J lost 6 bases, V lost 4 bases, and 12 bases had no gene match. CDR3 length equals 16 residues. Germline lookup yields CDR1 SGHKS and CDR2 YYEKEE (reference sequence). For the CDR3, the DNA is TGTGCCAGCAGCCTGGACAGGCCCCCAGAGGATGAAAAACTGTTTTTT. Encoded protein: CASSLDRPPEDEKLFF.

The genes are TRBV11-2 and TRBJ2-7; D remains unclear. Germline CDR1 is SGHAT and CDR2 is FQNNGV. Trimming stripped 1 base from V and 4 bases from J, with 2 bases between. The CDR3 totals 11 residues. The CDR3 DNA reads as TGTGCCAGCAGCTTAGTATACGAGCAGTACTTC. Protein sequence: CASSLVYEQYF.

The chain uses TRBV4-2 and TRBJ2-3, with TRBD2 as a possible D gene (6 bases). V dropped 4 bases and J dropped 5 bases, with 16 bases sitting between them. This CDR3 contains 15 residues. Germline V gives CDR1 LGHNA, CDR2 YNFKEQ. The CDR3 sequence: CASSPRVAGKDTQYF. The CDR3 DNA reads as TGTGCCAGCAGCCCCCGTGTTGCGGGGAAAGATACGCAGTATTTT.

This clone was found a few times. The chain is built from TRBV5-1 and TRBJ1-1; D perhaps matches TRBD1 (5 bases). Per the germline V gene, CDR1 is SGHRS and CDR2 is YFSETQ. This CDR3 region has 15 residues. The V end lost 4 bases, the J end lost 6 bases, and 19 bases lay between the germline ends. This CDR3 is CASSDPTMGLAEAFF. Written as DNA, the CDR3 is TGCGCCAGCAGCGACCCCACGATGGGGCTTGCTGAAGCTTTCTTT.

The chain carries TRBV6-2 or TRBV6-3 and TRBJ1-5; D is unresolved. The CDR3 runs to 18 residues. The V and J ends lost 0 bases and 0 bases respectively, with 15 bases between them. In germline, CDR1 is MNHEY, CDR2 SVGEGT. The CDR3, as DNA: TGTGCCAGCAGTTACTCGATATTCGGGTTACCTAGCAATCAGCCCCAGCATTTT. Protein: CASSYSIFGLPSNQPQHF.

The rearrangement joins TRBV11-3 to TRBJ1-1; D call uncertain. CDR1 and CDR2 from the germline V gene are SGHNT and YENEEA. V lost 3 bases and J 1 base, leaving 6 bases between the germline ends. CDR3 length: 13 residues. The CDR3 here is CASSFDWNTEAFF. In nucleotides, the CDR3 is TGTGCCAGCAGCTTTGACTGGAACACTGAAGCTTTCTTT.

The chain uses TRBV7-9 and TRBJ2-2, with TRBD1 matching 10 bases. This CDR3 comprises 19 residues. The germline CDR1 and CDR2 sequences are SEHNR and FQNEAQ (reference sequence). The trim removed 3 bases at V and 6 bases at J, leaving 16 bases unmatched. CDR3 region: CASSFRLPRDRGGSGELFF. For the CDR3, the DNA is TGTGCCAGCAGCTTCCGACTCCCCCGGGACAGGGGAGGCTCCGGGGAGCTGTTTTTT.

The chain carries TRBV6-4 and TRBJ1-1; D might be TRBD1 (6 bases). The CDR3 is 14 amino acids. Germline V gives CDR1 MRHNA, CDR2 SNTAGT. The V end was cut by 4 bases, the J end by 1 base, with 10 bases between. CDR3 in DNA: TGTGCCAGCAGTGTAGAACAGGGGAACACTGAAGCTTTCTTT. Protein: CASSVEQGNTEAFF.

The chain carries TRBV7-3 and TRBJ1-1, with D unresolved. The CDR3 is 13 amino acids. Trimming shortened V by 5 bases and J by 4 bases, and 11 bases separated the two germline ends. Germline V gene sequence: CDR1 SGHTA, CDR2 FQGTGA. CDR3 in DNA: TGTGCCAGCAGCACCGACCCGGGCACTGAAGCTTTCTTT. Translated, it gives CASSTDPGTEAFF.

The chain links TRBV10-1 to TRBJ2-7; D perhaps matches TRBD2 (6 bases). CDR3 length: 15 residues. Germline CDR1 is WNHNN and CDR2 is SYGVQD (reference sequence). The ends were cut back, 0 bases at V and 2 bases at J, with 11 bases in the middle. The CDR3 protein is CASSESGGAAYEQYF. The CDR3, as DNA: TGCGCCAGCAGTGAGTCCGGAGGGGCCGCCTACGAGCAGTACTTC.

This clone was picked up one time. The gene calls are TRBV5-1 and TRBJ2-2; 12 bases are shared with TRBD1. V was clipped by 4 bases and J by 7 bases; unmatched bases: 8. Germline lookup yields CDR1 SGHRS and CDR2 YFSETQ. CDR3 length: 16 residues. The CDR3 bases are TGCGCCAGCAGCACACCGGGACAGGGGGCAGTCGGGGAGCTGTTTTTT. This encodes CASSTPGQGAVGELFF.

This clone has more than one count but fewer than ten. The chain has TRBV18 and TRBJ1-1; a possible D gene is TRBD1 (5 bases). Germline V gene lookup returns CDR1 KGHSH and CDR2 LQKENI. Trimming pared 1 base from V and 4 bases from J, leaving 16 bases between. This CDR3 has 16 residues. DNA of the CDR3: TGTGCCAGCTCACCACGGGCAGGGAATTGGGGCACTGAAGCTTTCTTT. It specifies CASSPRAGNWGTEAFF.

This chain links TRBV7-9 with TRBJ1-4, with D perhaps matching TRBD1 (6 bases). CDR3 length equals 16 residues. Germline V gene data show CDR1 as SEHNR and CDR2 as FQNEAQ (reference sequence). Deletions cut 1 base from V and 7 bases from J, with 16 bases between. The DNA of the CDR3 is TGTGCCAGCAGCTTAGTGGGCGCAGGGGTGGGTGAAAAACTGTTTTTT. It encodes CASSLVGAGVGEKLFF. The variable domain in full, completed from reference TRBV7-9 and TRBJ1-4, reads DTGVSQNPRHKITKRGQNVTFRCDPISEHNRLYWYRQTLGQGPEFLTYFQNEAQLEKSRLLSDRFSAERPKGSFSTLEIQRTEQGDSAMYLCASSLVGAGVGEKLFFGSGTQLSVL.

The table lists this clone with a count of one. CDR3 nucleotide sequence: TGTGCCAGCAGCCGAGCGGGGGAAGGAAACACCATATATTTT. Its translation is CASSRAGEGNTIYF. This chain joins TRBV5-4 and TRBJ1-3, with D maybe TRBD1 (5 bases). The germline CDR1 and CDR2 sequences are SGHNT and YYREEE (reference sequence). The CDR3 is made up of 14 amino acids. Trimming removed 4 bases at V and 4 bases at J, with 12 bases between.

The CDR3 DNA is TGTGCCAGCAGCTTAGATGCAGGTGCCGGGGAGCTGTTTTTT. Amino acid sequence: CASSLDAGAGELFF. The genes are TRBV7-2 and TRBJ2-2; D is unresolved. With 1 base removed from V and 6 bases from J, the gap between germline ends came to 9 bases. The CDR3 is 14 residues long. CDR1 and CDR2 from the germline V gene are SGHTA and FQGNSA. The full variable domain, rest sourced from reference TRBV7-2 and TRBJ2-2, is GAGVSQSPSNKVTEKGKDVELRCDPISGHTALYWYRQSLGQGLEFLIYFQGNSAPDKSGLPSDRFSAERTGGSVSTLTIQRTQQEDSAVYLCASSLDAGAGELFFGEGSRLTVL.

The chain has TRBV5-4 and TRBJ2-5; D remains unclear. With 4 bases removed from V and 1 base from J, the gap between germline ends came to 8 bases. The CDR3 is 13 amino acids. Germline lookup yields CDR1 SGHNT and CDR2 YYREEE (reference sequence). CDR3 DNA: TGTGCCAGCAGCACAGCTATCCAAGAGACCCAGTACTTC. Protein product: CASSTAIQETQYF.

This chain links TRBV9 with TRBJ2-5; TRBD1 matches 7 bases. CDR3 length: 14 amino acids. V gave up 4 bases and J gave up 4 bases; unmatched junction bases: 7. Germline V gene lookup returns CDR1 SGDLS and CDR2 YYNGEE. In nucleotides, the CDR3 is TGTGCCAGCAGCTACCGGGACAGTTTAGAGACCCAGTACTTC. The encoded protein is CASSYRDSLETQYF.

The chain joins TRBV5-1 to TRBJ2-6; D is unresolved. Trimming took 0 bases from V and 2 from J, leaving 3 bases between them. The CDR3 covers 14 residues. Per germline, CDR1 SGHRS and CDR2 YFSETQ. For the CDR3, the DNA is TGCGCCAGCAGCTTGGCAACTGGGGCCAACGTCCTGACTTTC. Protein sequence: CASSLATGANVLTF.

The DNA of the CDR3 is TGTGCCAGCAACATAGCGGGCCAAGAGACCCAGTACTTC. It codes for CASNIAGQETQYF. This chain links TRBV5-4 with TRBJ2-5; 7 positions match TRBD2. Per germline, CDR1 SGHNT and CDR2 YYREEE (reference sequence). This CDR3 comprises 13 residues. Trimming cost V 6 bases and J 1 base; bases outside gene matches: 3.

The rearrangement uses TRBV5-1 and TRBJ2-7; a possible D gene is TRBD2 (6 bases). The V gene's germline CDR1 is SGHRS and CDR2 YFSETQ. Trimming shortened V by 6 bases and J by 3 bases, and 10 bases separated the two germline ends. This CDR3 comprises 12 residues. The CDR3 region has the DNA TGCGCCAGCATCGGAGGGAACTACGAGCAGTACTTC. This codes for CASIGGNYEQYF. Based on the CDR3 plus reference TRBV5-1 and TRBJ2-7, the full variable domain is KAGVTQTPRYLIKTRGQQVTLSCSPISGHRSVSWYQQTPGQGLQFLFEYFSETQRNKGNFPGRFSGRQFSNSRSEMNVSTLELGDSALYLCASIGGNYEQYFGPGTRLTVT.